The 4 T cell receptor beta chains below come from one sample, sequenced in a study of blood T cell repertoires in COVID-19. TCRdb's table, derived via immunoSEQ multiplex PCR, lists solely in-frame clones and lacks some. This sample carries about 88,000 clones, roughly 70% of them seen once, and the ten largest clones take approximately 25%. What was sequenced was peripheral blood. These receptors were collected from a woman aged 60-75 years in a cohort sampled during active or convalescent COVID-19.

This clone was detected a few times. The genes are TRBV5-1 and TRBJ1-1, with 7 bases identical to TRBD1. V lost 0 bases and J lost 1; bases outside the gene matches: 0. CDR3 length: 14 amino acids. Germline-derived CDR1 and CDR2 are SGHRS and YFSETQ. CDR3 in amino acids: CASSLDRGNTEAFF. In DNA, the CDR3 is TGCGCCAGCAGCTTGGACAGGGGGAACACTGAAGCTTTCTTT.

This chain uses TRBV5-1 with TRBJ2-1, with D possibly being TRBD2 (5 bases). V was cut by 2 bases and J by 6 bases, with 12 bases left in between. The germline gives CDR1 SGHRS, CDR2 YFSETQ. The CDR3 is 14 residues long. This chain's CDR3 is CASSFGTSPNEQFF. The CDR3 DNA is TGCGCCAGCAGCTTCGGAACTAGTCCCAATGAGCAGTTCTTC.

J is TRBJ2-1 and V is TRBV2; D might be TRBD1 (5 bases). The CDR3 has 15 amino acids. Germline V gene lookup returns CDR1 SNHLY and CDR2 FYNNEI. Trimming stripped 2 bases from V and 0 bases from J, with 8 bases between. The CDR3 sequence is CASSEQGTSYNEQFF. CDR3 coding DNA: TGTGCCAGCAGTGAACAGGGAACCTCCTACAATGAGCAGTTCTTC.

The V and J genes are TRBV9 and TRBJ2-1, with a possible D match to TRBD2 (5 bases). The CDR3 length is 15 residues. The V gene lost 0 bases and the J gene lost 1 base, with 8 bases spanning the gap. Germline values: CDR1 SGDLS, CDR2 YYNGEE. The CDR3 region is CASSVVGVSYNEQFF. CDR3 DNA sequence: TGTGCCAGCAGCGTAGTCGGGGTTTCCTACAATGAGCAGTTCTTC. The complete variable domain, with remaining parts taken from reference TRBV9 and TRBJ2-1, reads DSGVTQTPKHLITATGQRVTLRCSPRSGDLSVYWYQQSLDQGLQFLIQYYNGEERAKGNILERFSAQQFPDLHSELNLSSLELGDSALYFCASSVVGVSYNEQFFGPGTRLTVL.